This T cell receptor beta chain is from a study of patients and donors after allogeneic stem cell transplantation (dated by TCRdb to about 2020). Libraries were prepared through RT-PCR. The instrument given in TCRdb is NextSeq 550. The public reads were run again by TCRdb, first through fastp at Q25 and then through MiXCR, and only productive beta chains were kept. Identical CDR3 protein sequences are pooled into one entry, listed with their most common genes and DNA. This sample is represented by roughly 880,000 distinct CDR3 sequences; more than 15% of them were singletons. Of the sample, under 6.5% falls within the top ten clones. Spanning cysteine to phenylalanine, the CDR3 consists of 13 amino acids. Only the CDR3 portion is preserved as DNA: 39 bases, with reading frame beginning at the first base. Relative to germline, V is 2 bases shorter and J is 3 bases shorter, with 5 bases between their ends. Looking up the germline V gene yields CDR1 SNHLY and CDR2 FYNNEI.

Regarding this clonotype: This clone's antigen is unknown. The input lacks base qualities; no much larger clone sits a single base away.

The sequencing sample was made of blood, either unsorted or a sorted T cell fraction (not recorded which). This chain is built from TRBV2 and TRBJ2-1; the D gene remains uncertain. This clonotype was sampled from a human donor who was either an allogeneic HSCT recipient or a stem cell or donor lymphocyte infusion donor (not recorded which). It is not recorded whose cells these are; they may come from a transplant donor. The CDR3 region: CASSELRYNEQFF. The bases are TGTGCCAGCAGTGAACTGCGCTACAATGAGCAGTTCTTC.